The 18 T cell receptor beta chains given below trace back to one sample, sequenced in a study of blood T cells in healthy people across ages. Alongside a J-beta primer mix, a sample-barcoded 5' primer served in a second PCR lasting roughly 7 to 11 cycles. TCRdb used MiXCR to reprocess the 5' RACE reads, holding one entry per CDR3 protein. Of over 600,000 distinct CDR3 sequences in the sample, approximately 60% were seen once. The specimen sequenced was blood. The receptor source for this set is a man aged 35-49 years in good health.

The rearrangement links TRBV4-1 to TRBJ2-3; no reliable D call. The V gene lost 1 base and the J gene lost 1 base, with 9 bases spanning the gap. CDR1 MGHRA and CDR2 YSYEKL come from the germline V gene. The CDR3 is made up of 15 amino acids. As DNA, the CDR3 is TGCGCCAGCAGCCAAGTTTTATGGGGCACAGATACGCAGTATTTT. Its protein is CASSQVLWGTDTQYF.

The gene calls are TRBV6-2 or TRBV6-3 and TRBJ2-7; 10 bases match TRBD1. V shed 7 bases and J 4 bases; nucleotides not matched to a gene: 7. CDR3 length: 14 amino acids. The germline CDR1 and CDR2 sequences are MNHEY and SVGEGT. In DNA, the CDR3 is TGTGCCAGCACTGGGACAGGGGCGCTTTACGAGCAGTACTTC. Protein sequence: CASTGTGALYEQYF.

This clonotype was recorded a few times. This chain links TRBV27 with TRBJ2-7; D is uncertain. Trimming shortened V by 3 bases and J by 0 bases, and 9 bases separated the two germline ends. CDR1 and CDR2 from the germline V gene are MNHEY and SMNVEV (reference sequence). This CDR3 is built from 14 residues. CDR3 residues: CASSFSRDSYEQYF. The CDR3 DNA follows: TGTGCCAGCAGTTTCTCAAGAGACTCCTACGAGCAGTACTTC.

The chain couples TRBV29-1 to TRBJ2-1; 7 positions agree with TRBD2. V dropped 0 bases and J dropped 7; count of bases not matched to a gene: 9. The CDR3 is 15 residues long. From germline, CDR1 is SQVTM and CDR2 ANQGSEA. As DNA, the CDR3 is TGCAGCGTTGAAGACATAGCGGGCCAAGCTAATGAGCAGTTCTTC. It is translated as CSVEDIAGQANEQFF.

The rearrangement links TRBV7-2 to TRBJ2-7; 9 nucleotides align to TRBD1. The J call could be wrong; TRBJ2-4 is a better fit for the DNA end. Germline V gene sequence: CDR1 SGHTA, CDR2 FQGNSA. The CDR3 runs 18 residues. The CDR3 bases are TGTGCCAGCAGCTTAGTGCCCGGGACAGGGCTGGCCAAAAACATTCAGTACTTC. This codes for CASSLVPGTGLAKNIQYF.

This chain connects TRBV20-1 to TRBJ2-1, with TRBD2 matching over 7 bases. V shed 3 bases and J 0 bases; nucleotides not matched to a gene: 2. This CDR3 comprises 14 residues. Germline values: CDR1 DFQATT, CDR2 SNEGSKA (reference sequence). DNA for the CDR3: TGCAGTGCTAGTCGGGAGGTCTCCTACAATGAGCAGTTCTTC. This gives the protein CSASREVSYNEQFF.

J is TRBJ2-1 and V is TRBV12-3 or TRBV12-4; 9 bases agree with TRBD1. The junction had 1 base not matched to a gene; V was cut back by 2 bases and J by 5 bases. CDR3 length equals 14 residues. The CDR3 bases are TGTGCCAGCAGTTTACGGGACAGGGACAATGAGCAGTTCTTC. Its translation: CASSLRDRDNEQFF.

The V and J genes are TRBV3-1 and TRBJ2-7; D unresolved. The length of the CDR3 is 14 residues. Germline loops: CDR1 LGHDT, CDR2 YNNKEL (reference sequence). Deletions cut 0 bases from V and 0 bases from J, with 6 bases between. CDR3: CASSQDLHSYEQYF. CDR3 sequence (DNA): TGTGCCAGCAGCCAAGACCTCCACTCCTACGAGCAGTACTTC.

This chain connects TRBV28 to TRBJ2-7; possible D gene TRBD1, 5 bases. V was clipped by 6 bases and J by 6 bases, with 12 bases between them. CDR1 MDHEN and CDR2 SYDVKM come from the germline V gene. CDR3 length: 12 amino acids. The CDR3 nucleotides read TGTGCCAGCAGCAAGACAGTAGGCGAGCAGTACTTC. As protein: CASSKTVGEQYF.

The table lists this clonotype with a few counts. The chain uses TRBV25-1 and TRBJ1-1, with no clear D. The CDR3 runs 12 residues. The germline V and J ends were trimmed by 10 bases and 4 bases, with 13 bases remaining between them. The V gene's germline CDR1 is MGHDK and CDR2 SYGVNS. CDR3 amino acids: CATRSGTTEAFF. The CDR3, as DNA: TGTGCCACTCGCAGTGGAACCACTGAAGCTTTCTTT.

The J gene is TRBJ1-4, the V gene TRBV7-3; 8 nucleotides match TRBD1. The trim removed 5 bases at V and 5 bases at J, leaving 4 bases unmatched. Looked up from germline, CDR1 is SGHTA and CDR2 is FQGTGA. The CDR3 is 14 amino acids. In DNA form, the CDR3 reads TGTGCCAGCAGCCAACAGGGGGGGAATGAAAAACTGTTTTTT. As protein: CASSQQGGNEKLFF.

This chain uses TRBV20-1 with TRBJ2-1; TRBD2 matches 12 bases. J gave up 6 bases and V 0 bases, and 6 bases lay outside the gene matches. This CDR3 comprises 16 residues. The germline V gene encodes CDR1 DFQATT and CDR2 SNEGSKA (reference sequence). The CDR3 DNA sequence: TGCAGTGCTAGAGATCCCTGGACTAGCGGGATCAATGAGCAGTTCTTC. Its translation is CSARDPWTSGINEQFF.

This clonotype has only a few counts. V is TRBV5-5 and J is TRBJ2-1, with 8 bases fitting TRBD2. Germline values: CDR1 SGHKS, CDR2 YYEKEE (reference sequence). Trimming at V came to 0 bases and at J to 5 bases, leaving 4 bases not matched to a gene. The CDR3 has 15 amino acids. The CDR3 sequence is CASSLGASGHNEQFF. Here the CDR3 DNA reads TGTGCCAGCAGCTTGGGGGCTAGCGGGCACAATGAGCAGTTCTTC.

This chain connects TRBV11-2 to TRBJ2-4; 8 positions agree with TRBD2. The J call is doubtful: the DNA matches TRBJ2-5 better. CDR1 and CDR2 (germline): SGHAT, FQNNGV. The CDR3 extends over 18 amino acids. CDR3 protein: CASSLLRAGAASQETQYF. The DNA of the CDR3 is TGTGCCAGCAGCCTCCTAAGAGCGGGGGCGGCGTCGCAAGAGACCCAGTACTTC.

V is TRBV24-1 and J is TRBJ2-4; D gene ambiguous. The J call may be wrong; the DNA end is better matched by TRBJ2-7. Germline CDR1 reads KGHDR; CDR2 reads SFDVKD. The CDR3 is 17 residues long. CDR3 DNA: TGTGCCACCAGTGATTTGCGGATCCCAAACCTTGGCGACGAGCAGTACTTC. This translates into CATSDLRIPNLGDEQYF.

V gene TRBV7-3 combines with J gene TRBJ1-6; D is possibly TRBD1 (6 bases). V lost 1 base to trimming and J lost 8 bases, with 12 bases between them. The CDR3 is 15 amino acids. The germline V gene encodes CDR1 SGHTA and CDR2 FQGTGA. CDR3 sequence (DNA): TGTGCCAGCAGCTTAAAAGCAGGGGCGCATTCACCCCTCCACTTT. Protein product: CASSLKAGAHSPLHF.

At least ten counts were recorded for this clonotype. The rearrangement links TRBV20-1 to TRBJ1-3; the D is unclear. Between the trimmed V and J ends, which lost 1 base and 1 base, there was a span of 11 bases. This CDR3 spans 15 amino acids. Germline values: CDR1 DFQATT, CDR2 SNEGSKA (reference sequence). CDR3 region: CSARGSRNSGNTIYF. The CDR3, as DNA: TGCAGTGCTAGAGGGTCCAGGAATTCTGGAAACACCATATATTTT.

CDR3 in amino acids: CAITGTTNNEQYF. The CDR3 DNA follows: TGTGCCATCACCGGGACTACCAACAATGAGCAGTACTTC. The J gene is TRBJ2-7, the V gene TRBV10-3; TRBD2 matches 7 bases. J lost 7 bases, V lost 7 bases, and 10 bases had no gene match. Germline-derived CDR1 and CDR2 are ENHRY and SYGVKD. The CDR3 is 13 residues long.